Below, one T cell receptor (beta chain) is given with its context. The target antigen is unknown. Genomic DNA constituted the template upon which TCR beta VDJ and CDR3 profiling was performed. TCRdb reanalysed the reads using MiXCR and keeps one entry per CDR3 protein. The repertoire has 150,000 to 200,000 distinct CDR3 sequences, roughly three fifths of them found once; the top ten carry 40% to 50%. Patients picked for sequencing had shown CD8+CD57+ cell expansion detected by flow cytometry. The sample is drawn from a study of CD8+CD57+ T cells in acquired aplastic anemia. Overall study context: Sorted CD4+ and CD8+ cells yielded roughly 3 ug of DNA on average. Study-level results: Found in both controls and patients were twenty-nine CD8+ CDR3 sequences.

In germline, CDR1 is DFQATT, CDR2 SNEGSKA (reference sequence). After removal of 5 bases from V and 3 bases from J, the junction contained 12 bases not matched to a gene. The CDR3 has 15 amino acids. The rearrangement joins TRBV20-1 to TRBJ1-1; 7 positions agree with TRBD1. The receptor's source is a human donor with aplastic anemia. The sample was sorted CD4+, CD8+, or CD8+CD57+ T cells (not recorded which) from PBMCs. The CDR3 loop is CSAVDSGTAYTEAFF. CDR3 DNA: TGCAGTGCTGTGGATAGCGGGACAGCCTACACTGAAGCTTTCTTT.